Detailed here is one TCR beta chain. The target antigen is unknown. Here immunoSEQ multiplex PCR was the method, and the copy in TCRdb shows in-frame clones only, minus some. The sample lists some 68,000 clones, over 65% occurring once. This CDR3 spans 13 amino acids. Per germline, CDR1 SGHVS and CDR2 FQNEAQ. V was pared by 1 base and J by 4 bases, with 5 bases between. ViraFEST expansion of antigen-specific CD4+ T cells with viral peptide pools preceded sequencing. At the end of over 8 days of culture, CD4+ T cells were isolated. Vaccine recipients, nucleocapsid antibody negative, had no prior SARS-CoV-2 infection. Cultures of about 2 million PBMC per well contained 9.5 to 10 IU/ml IL-2 plus 10 ug/ml peptides. These data come from a study of vaccination effects on CD4 cells after COVID-19. Looking at the study overall: Either the BNT162b2 or mRNA-1273 vaccine was given to participants in two doses.

The clonotype was recovered from a human donor who received a COVID-19 vaccine. The sequencing used CD4+ T cells from PBMCs cultured with HCoV-OC43 spike peptides, collected before COVID-19 vaccination. As to subset: HCoV-OC43 spike overlapping peptide pool stimulation. The chain couples TRBV7-8 to TRBJ2-1; no clear D. The CDR3 DNA is TGTGCCAGCAGCTTAGGGATATACAATGAGCAGTTCTTC. This gives the protein CASSLGIYNEQFF.